These T cell receptor beta chains were read from a single sample in a study of neurological immune-mediated disorders. MiXCR, applied by TCRdb to the 5' RACE reads, yields one record per CDR3 protein. This table holds tens of thousands of distinct CDR3 sequences, about 9.4% found once. Sample: PBMCs. The source of these receptors is a woman in her 40s with HTLV-1-associated myelopathy (HAM/TSP). Each CDR3 is given without its conserved first and last residue. Fields, in order: V gene, J gene, clone size, CDR3 protein. The size field reads once, few, many, or a class for an expanded clone.

TRBV7-6,TRBJ2-7,many,ASSPPPPGQGREQY
TRBV6-2/TRBV6-3,TRBJ2-7,many,ASSEAYEQY
TRBV9,TRBJ2-1,many,ASSVQAGGRNEQF
TRBV12-3/TRBV12-4,TRBJ1-2,medium-sized,ASSFSGDGYT
TRBV28,TRBJ1-1,many,ASSFQGTGNTEAF
TRBV11-2,TRBJ2-3,many,ASSLDGLVSDTQY
TRBV29-1,TRBJ2-7,many,SVGRNSDEQY
TRBV20-1,TRBJ1-1,many,SASTGSSLEAF
TRBV5-1,TRBJ2-5,many,ASSAGTFPETQY
TRBV12-3/TRBV12-4,TRBJ1-4,many,ASSLNRDEKLF
TRBV7-2,TRBJ2-1,many,ASSPRGLSYNEQF
TRBV2,TRBJ2-7,many,ASSDGTGYSYEQY
TRBV20-1,TRBJ2-3,many,SARDLVVRDTQY
TRBV7-9,TRBJ2-3,many,ASSYGGAIDTQY
TRBV12-3/TRBV12-4,TRBJ2-7,many,ASSSDRVAYEQY
TRBV5-1,TRBJ2-7,many,ASSLKTGHPSYEQY
TRBV11-2,TRBJ1-2,many,ASSWPPTLRARGYGYT
TRBV3-1,TRBJ2-7,many,ASSQVLWGDSSHEQY
TRBV6-1,TRBJ1-2,many,ASSQRYGYT
TRBV4-1,TRBJ1-4,few,ASSQGTATTNEKLF
TRBV15,TRBJ1-1,many,ATSSRAGRTEAF
TRBV12-3/TRBV12-4,TRBJ2-3,many,ASSFRDYTDTQY
TRBV12-3/TRBV12-4,TRBJ1-4,many,ASSPGPNEKLF
TRBV6-1,TRBJ2-3,many,ASNPTRADTQY
TRBV5-1,TRBJ2-1,few,ASSLIKGHNEQF
TRBV6-5,TRBJ2-3,many,ASSYGDRILGDTQY
TRBV7-2,TRBJ1-1,many,ASSFGTPNTEAF